This entry lists 27 T cell receptor beta chains sequenced from one sample in a study of shared clonotypes between healthy human individuals. Some clones are missing from TCRdb's copy, which holds only in-frame ones; the method was immunoSEQ multiplex PCR. The top ten hold 0.095% to 0.12% of the sample, which has roughly 590,000 clones, nearly 97% seen once. The naive CD8 fraction comprised CD45RO-negative cells positively selected for CCR7 and excluded terminally differentiated effector memory CD45RA+ cells. The sample taken for sequencing was naive CD8+ T cells sorted from blood. The receptors come from a woman aged 30 to 39 in good health.

V is TRBV6-6 and J is TRBJ2-2; unclear D gene. The CDR3 contains 13 residues. The V end lost 0 bases, the J end lost 6 bases, and 5 bases lay between the germline ends. Germline V gene data show CDR1 as MNHNY and CDR2 as SVGAGI (reference sequence). CDR3 DNA sequence: TGTGCCAGCAGTTACTCCCCTGCCGGGGAGCTGTTTTTT. This sequence encodes CASSYSPAGELFF.

The chain links TRBV7-6 to TRBJ2-5; 10 positions agree with TRBD2. The DNA end lines up better with TRBJ2-7; the J call may be wrong. Germline loops: CDR1 SGHVS, CDR2 FNYEAQ. This CDR3 is 16 amino acids long. DNA for the CDR3: TGTGCCAGCAGCAAATCAGCGGGAGGGCCCCCTGGCGAGCAGTACTTC. Protein product: CASSKSAGGPPGEQYF.

The chain has TRBV10-1 and TRBJ1-1, with 9 bases aligning to TRBD1. Germline values: CDR1 WNHNN, CDR2 SYGVQD (reference sequence). With 0 bases clipped from V and 1 base from J, the junction kept 3 bases outside the gene matches. CDR3 size: 16 residues. CDR3 sequence reads: CASSESRGQGNTEAFF. CDR3 bases: TGCGCCAGCAGTGAGTCGAGGGGACAGGGGAACACTGAAGCTTTCTTT.

The gene calls are TRBV7-8 and TRBJ2-1; 8 bases agree with TRBD1. The CDR3 sequence is 17 residues long. Germline trimming cut 1 base from V and 0 bases from J; bases unmatched to any gene: 5. Germline V gene sequence: CDR1 SGHVS, CDR2 FQNEAQ. Here the CDR3 reads CASSLEGQASSYNEQFF. The CDR3 nucleotides are TGTGCCAGCAGCTTAGAGGGACAGGCCAGCTCCTACAATGAGCAGTTCTTC.

This sequence joins TRBV19 and TRBJ2-2, with a weak D call TRBD2 (5 bases). This CDR3 contains 15 residues. V lost 6 bases, J lost 4 bases, and 15 bases lay in between. Germline V gene lookup returns CDR1 LNHDA and CDR2 SQIVND (reference sequence). In DNA form, the CDR3 reads TGTGCCAGTAGGATGGTGGGAGCGGCCACCGGGGAGCTGTTTTTT. As protein: CASRMVGAATGELFF.

CDR3 amino acids: CASSIEIFGTSSHEQFF. The CDR3 nucleotides read TGTGCCAGTAGTATAGAGATCTTCGGGACTAGCTCCCATGAGCAGTTCTTC. The chain has TRBV19 and TRBJ2-1; 9 bases align to TRBD2. CDR3 length: 17 amino acids. The germline CDR1 and CDR2 sequences are LNHDA and SQIVND (reference sequence). V shed 0 bases, J shed 8 bases, and the junction held 11 bases outside the gene matches. The full variable domain, its missing parts supplied by reference TRBV19 and TRBJ2-1, is DGGITQSPKYLFRKEGQNVTLSCEQNLNHDAMYWYRQDPGQGLRLIYYSQIVNDFQKGDIAEGYSVSREKKESFPLTVTSAQKNPTAFYLCASSIEIFGTSSHEQFFGPGTRLTVL.

This clone has only one observation. The V call is TRBV10-2, the J call TRBJ2-1; TRBD2 matches at 11 bases. The CDR3 runs to 15 residues. With 3 bases clipped from V and 7 bases from J, the junction kept 5 bases outside the gene matches. Germline V gene sequence: CDR1 WSHSY, CDR2 SAAADI. The CDR3 DNA is TGCGCCAGCAGTGATTCGGGGACTAGCGGTAATGAGCAGTTCTTC. It encodes CASSDSGTSGNEQFF.

V usage is TRBV10-3 and J usage is TRBJ1-2; unclear D gene. The CDR3 is 16 residues long. V shed 2 bases and J shed 2 bases, with 15 bases lying between them. The germline V gene encodes CDR1 ENHRY and CDR2 SYGVKD. DNA for the CDR3: TGTGCCATCAGTGAGCCCCGGACTCTCTTCAACTATGGCTACACCTTC. Protein: CAISEPRTLFNYGYTF.

The chain employs TRBV5-1 and TRBJ1-5, with 7 bases aligning to TRBD1. This CDR3 has 15 residues. Trimming at V came to 4 bases and at J to 0 bases, leaving 4 bases not matched to a gene. Germline V gene sequence: CDR1 SGHRS, CDR2 YFSETQ. In nucleotides, the CDR3 is TGCGCCAGCAGCGAGACAGGGAATAGCAATCAGCCCCAGCATTTT. Amino acids: CASSETGNSNQPQHF. Together with reference TRBV5-1 and TRBJ1-5, the CDR3 gives the full variable domain: KAGVTQTPRYLIKTRGQQVTLSCSPISGHRSVSWYQQTPGQGLQFLFEYFSETQRNKGNFPGRFSGRQFSNSRSEMNVSTLELGDSALYLCASSETGNSNQPQHFGDGTRLSIL.

The chain carries TRBV7-2 and TRBJ1-3, with D perhaps TRBD1 (6 bases). CDR3 size: 15 residues. Trimming pared 4 bases from V and 0 bases from J, leaving 10 bases between. CDR1 is SGHTA, CDR2 FQGNSA, per germline. CDR3 nucleotide sequence: TGTGCCAGCAGCTGGGACATTCTCTCTGGAAACACCATATATTTT. Translated: CASSWDILSGNTIYF.

The V call is TRBV4-1, the J call TRBJ2-2, with a tentative D call TRBD2 (5 bases). The CDR3 is 15 amino acids. Germline assignment: CDR1 MGHRA and CDR2 YSYEKL. The V end was cut by 3 bases, the J end by 4 bases, with 12 bases between. DNA of the CDR3: TGCGCCAGCAGCCAGACACTAGGAACCACCGGGGAGCTGTTTTTT. This encodes CASSQTLGTTGELFF.

The chain links TRBV7-9 to TRBJ1-4; 7 bases are shared with TRBD1. This CDR3 spans 15 amino acids. V trimming: 5 bases; J trimming: 4 bases; junction bases outside the gene matches: 7. CDR1 SEHNR and CDR2 FQNEAQ come from the germline V gene (reference sequence). As DNA, the CDR3 is TGTGCCAGCAGCCCCGGGACAGCCTTTAATGAAAAACTGTTTTTT. It specifies CASSPGTAFNEKLFF.

CDR3 sequence (DNA): TGTGCCAGCAGCAAAGAATGTGGGGGCGTTCAGGGCAATAGCAATCAGCCCCAGCATTTT. As protein: CASSKECGGVQGNSNQPQHF. The chain links TRBV21-1 to TRBJ1-5; TRBD1 is taken as the D call from the table, unchecked against the DNA. TRBV21-1 counts as a pseudogene. The length of the CDR3 is 20 residues.

The V gene is TRBV10-3, the J gene TRBJ2-7; 9 bases align to TRBD1. Germline values: CDR1 ENHRY, CDR2 SYGVKD. The CDR3 sequence is 18 residues long. V shed 2 bases and J 1 base; nucleotides not matched to a gene: 12. CDR3 bases: TGTGCCATCAGTGAGCCAGCCTCGACAGGGGGATGGTCCTACGAGCAGTACTTC. Protein sequence: CAISEPASTGGWSYEQYF.

The rearrangement joins TRBV11-2 to TRBJ2-7; D unresolved. Germline CDR1 SGHAT, CDR2 FQNNGV. CDR3 size: 14 residues. V lost 0 bases, J lost 0 bases, and 6 bases lay in between. DNA for the CDR3: TGTGCCAGCAGCTTAGATCCCGGCTCCTACGAGCAGTACTTC. Protein product: CASSLDPGSYEQYF.

CDR3 bases: TGTGCCAGCAGGCTGGACTACAATGAGCAGTTCTTC. It specifies CASRLDYNEQFF. The chain links TRBV28 to TRBJ2-1; D ambiguous. The CDR3 spans 12 residues. Germline-derived CDR1 and CDR2 are MDHEN and SYDVKM. V shed 6 bases and J shed 3 bases, with 6 bases lying between them.

The V and J genes are TRBV27 and TRBJ2-1, with TRBD2 matching 9 bases. V shed 0 bases and J 6 bases; nucleotides not matched to a gene: 3. CDR1 and CDR2 from the germline V gene are MNHEY and SMNVEV (reference sequence). The CDR3 runs to 15 residues. CDR3 sequence reads: CASSLSSGRSNEQFF. The CDR3, as DNA: TGTGCCAGCAGTTTATCTAGCGGGAGATCCAATGAGCAGTTCTTC.

The chain has TRBV16 and TRBJ1-1; no definite D call. The V gene lost 4 bases and the J gene lost 1 base, with 10 bases spanning the gap. The length of the CDR3 is 14 residues. Germline CDR1 and CDR2: KGHSY and FQNENV. The CDR3 spells CASSPIGENTEAFF. Written as DNA, the CDR3 is TGTGCCAGCAGCCCCATCGGGGAGAACACTGAAGCTTTCTTT.

This clone was seen a handful of times. The chain employs TRBV7-9 and TRBJ1-2; D might be TRBD1 (6 bases). In germline, CDR1 is SEHNR, CDR2 FQNEAQ (reference sequence). CDR3 size: 14 residues. V was clipped by 5 bases and J by 0 bases, with 10 bases between them. CDR3 coding DNA: TGTGCCAGCAGCCAAGGACAGTCTAACTATGGCTACACCTTC. It is translated as CASSQGQSNYGYTF.

The V gene is TRBV12-5, the J gene TRBJ1-1; D not resolved. Trimming pared 3 bases from V and 2 bases from J, leaving 7 bases between. Germline lookup yields CDR1 LGHNT and CDR2 FRNRAP. The CDR3 runs 13 residues. CDR3 DNA sequence: TGTGCTAGTGGTTTCGGGAGAAACACTGAAGCTTTCTTT. Translating gives CASGFGRNTEAFF.

The chain links TRBV13 to TRBJ2-1; the match to TRBD2 covers 8 bases. The CDR3 consists of 16 residues. Looked up from germline, CDR1 is PRHDT and CDR2 is FYEKMQ (reference sequence). V trimming: 2 bases; J trimming: 4 bases; junction bases outside the gene matches: 7. Here the CDR3 reads CASSLFLLAAYNEQFF. As DNA, the CDR3 is TGTGCCAGCAGCTTATTTTTACTAGCGGCGTACAATGAGCAGTTCTTC.

This clone was observed a handful of times. This chain uses TRBV4-1 with TRBJ1-5, with D hard to call. V dropped 0 bases and J dropped 6 bases, with 12 bases sitting between them. CDR1 MGHRA and CDR2 YSYEKL come from the germline V gene. The CDR3 contains 15 residues. CDR3 in amino acids: CASSQEAGFAQPQHF. CDR3 in DNA: TGCGCCAGCAGCCAAGAAGCGGGGTTCGCTCAGCCCCAGCATTTT.

The chain combines TRBV7-7 with TRBJ2-1; no clear D gene. CDR3 length: 16 residues. V lost 2 bases, J lost 0 bases, and 11 bases lay in between. The germline CDR1 and CDR2 sequences are SSHAT and FNYEAQ (reference sequence). The CDR3 nucleotides are TGTGCCAGCAGCTTATATGTTTTCGGCTCCTACAATGAGCAGTTCTTC. It translates to CASSLYVFGSYNEQFF.

The chain is built from TRBV27 and TRBJ1-2; 8 nucleotides match TRBD1. This CDR3 is 15 amino acids long. After removal of 4 bases from V and 4 bases from J, the junction contained 8 bases not matched to a gene. Germline CDR1 MNHEY, CDR2 SMNVEV (reference sequence). The CDR3 is CASSSWAGGLYGYTF. The CDR3 DNA reads as TGTGCCAGCAGTTCGTGGGCAGGGGGCCTCTATGGCTACACCTTC.

The V call is TRBV27, the J call TRBJ2-7; D gene unclear. Germline CDR1 is MNHEY and CDR2 is SMNVEV (reference sequence). This CDR3 has 16 amino acids. The V end lost 5 bases, the J end lost 0 bases, and 17 bases lay between the germline ends. CDR3 amino acids: CASSPAQVGISYEQYF. CDR3 nucleotides: TGTGCCAGCAGTCCCGCTCAGGTGGGAATCTCCTACGAGCAGTACTTC.

With respect to this clone: Other DNA sequences in the same sample also yield this CDR3. This chain connects TRBV9 to TRBJ2-1; D may be TRBD1 or TRBD2 (6 bases each). The germline gives CDR1 SGDLS, CDR2 YYNGEE. The CDR3 consists of 15 residues. V was clipped by 0 bases and J by 4 bases, with 11 bases between them. DNA for the CDR3: TGTGCCAGCAGCGTAGATGGGGGGCCTTACAATGAGCAGTTCTTC. It codes for CASSVDGGPYNEQFF.

This chain uses TRBV5-1 with TRBJ1-1; no definite D call. Trimming removed 4 bases from V and 3 bases from J, with 7 bases in between. Germline CDR1 SGHRS, CDR2 YFSETQ. CDR3 size: 12 residues. The CDR3 DNA is TGCGCCAGCAGCCGGGTGGACACTGAAGCTTTCTTT. Translating gives CASSRVDTEAFF.